This T cell receptor (beta chain) was identified in a study of blood T cell repertoires in COVID-19. Across the study: Sources were T cells, B-cell-depleted T cells, or PBMCs; the material itself was cDNA or gDNA.

From germline, CDR1 is LGHDT and CDR2 YNNKEL (reference sequence). This CDR3 spans 17 amino acids. V was shortened by 3 bases and J by 3 bases, with 21 bases between the two germline ends. The data were produced by immunoSEQ multiplex PCR, yet TCRdb's version contains in-frame clones alone and is incomplete. The sample includes 150,000 to 200,000 clones, roughly 84% of them seen just once. This TCR was sampled from a woman older than 75 with acute or convalescent COVID-19. The sequenced sample consisted of peripheral blood. The genes are TRBV3-1 (or the pseudogene TRBV3-2) and TRBJ2-7; TRBD2 might be the D (6 bases). The CDR3, as DNA: TGTGCCAGCAGCCACAACTTCGGGGGTAGCAGAATCTACGAGCAGTACTTC. Translating it yields CASSHNFGGSRIYEQYF.